Shown below are 21 T cell receptor beta chains from a single sample sequenced in a study of OX40 agonist ivuxolimab in advanced cancers. Receptor amplification or capture employed the immunoSEQ multiplex PCR assay. In TCRdb, the immuneACCESS table is reduced to in-frame sequences with V and J assigned. These tables do not hold every clone; where another copy was compared, an unresolved V gene accounts for under half, and the others remain unexplained. The sample data list about 100,000 clones, and under 90% of these were observed just once. Approximately 5% of the sample lies in the top ten. The input for sequencing was CD4+ or CD8+ T cells sorted from blood, taken in a trial of the OX40 agonist ivuxolimab. These receptors originate from an adult with an advanced solid tumor such as melanoma, head and neck, liver or kidney cancer.

The chain carries TRBV29-1 and TRBJ2-5; TRBD1 or TRBD2 may be the D gene (6 bases each). CDR3 size: 15 residues. Germline CDR1 is SQVTM and CDR2 is ANQGSEA. Trimming pared 6 bases from V and 11 bases from J, leaving 28 bases between. CDR3: CSVGGWGRIDDSQYF. The DNA of the CDR3 is TGCAGCGTAGGAGGGTGGGGGCGCATCGACGATTCACAGTACTTC.

The chain uses TRBV2 and TRBJ1-2; no clear D gene. Per germline, CDR1 SNHLY and CDR2 FYNNEI. Trimming took 4 bases from V and 3 from J, leaving 15 bases between them. The CDR3 is 15 residues long. CDR3 in amino acids: CASSGGTDLHYGYTF. CDR3 nucleotides: TGTGCCAGCAGTGGCGGCACCGACCTACACTATGGCTACACCTTC.

This chain connects TRBV9 to TRBJ1-2; D is perhaps TRBD1 (6 bases). Trimming removed 3 bases from V and 0 bases from J, with 21 bases in between. The length of the CDR3 is 18 residues. Germline V gene data show CDR1 as SGDLS and CDR2 as YYNGEE. This CDR3 reads CASSANHRDGPANYGYTF. In DNA, the CDR3 is TGTGCCAGCAGCGCGAACCACAGGGACGGCCCAGCTAACTATGGCTACACCTTC.

V is TRBV4-1 and J is TRBJ1-5; no clear D. The CDR3 runs 15 residues. The V gene's germline CDR1 is MGHRA and CDR2 YSYEKL. The V and J ends lost 1 base and 4 bases respectively, with 11 bases between them. CDR3 region: CASSQGENGNQPQHF. CDR3 in DNA: TGCGCCAGCAGCCAAGGCGAAAACGGAAATCAGCCCCAGCATTTT.

The rearrangement uses TRBV19 and TRBJ1-1; D is unclear. Germline loops: CDR1 LNHDA, CDR2 SQIVND (reference sequence). V dropped 5 bases and J dropped 2 bases, with 18 bases sitting between them. The CDR3 sequence is 16 residues long. The CDR3 region is CASSVRSPLQNTEAFF. Written as DNA, the CDR3 is TGTGCCAGTAGTGTCCGGTCGCCCTTGCAAAACACTGAAGCTTTCTTT.

In DNA form, the CDR3 reads TGTGCCTGGAGTGTACTAAGTAGCGGGGGGTACAATGAGCAGTTCTTC. As protein: CAWSVLSSGGYNEQFF. The chain uses TRBV30 and TRBJ2-1; 10 nucleotides agree with TRBD2. V lost 0 bases, J lost 4 bases, and 6 bases stayed unmatched. Germline values: CDR1 GTSNPN, CDR2 SVGIG (reference sequence). The CDR3 totals 16 residues.

The chain uses TRBV11-3 and TRBJ2-1; no clear D. Trimming took 1 base from V and 0 from J, leaving 7 bases between them. CDR1 and CDR2 (germline): SGHNT, YENEEA. The CDR3 runs 15 residues. CDR3 loop: CASSLGTFSYNEQFF. In nucleotides, the CDR3 is TGTGCCAGCAGCTTAGGGACGTTCTCCTACAATGAGCAGTTCTTC.

Here the CDR3 DNA reads TGTGCCATAGGACAGGGGGCGGATTCCACTGAAGCTTTCTTT. This encodes CAIGQGADSTEAFF. This chain links TRBV10-3 with TRBJ1-1; 11 bases align to TRBD1. From germline, CDR1 is ENHRY and CDR2 SYGVKD. The length of the CDR3 is 14 residues. J was trimmed by 4 bases and V by 9 bases; bases with no gene match: 7.

Only a few counts were recorded for this clone. The gene calls are TRBV7-6 and TRBJ2-3; 10 bases line up with TRBD2. The germline CDR1 and CDR2 sequences are SGHVS and FNYEAQ. The CDR3 is made up of 18 amino acids. V lost 1 base to trimming and J lost 4 bases; unmatched junction nucleotides: 11. The CDR3 DNA reads TGTGCCAGCAGCTTAGTGGGGCCTAGCGGGGGTTACGCAGATACGCAGTATTTT. Translating it yields CASSLVGPSGGYADTQYF.

V usage is TRBV12-5 and J usage is TRBJ2-2, with a weak D call TRBD2 (6 bases). The CDR3 consists of 14 residues. Germline V gene data show CDR1 as LGHNT and CDR2 as FRNRAP. Trimming pared 7 bases from V and 5 bases from J, leaving 14 bases between. CDR3 nucleotide sequence: TGTGCTAGTGCCCAGATTCGGGAGACCGGGGAGCTGTTTTTT. Translated: CASAQIRETGELFF.

The chain links TRBV9 to TRBJ1-5, with no clear D. Per the germline V gene, CDR1 is SGDLS and CDR2 is YYNGEE. The length of the CDR3 is 14 residues. The ends were cut back, 7 bases at V and 4 bases at J, with 15 bases in the middle. The CDR3 region has the DNA TGTGCCAGCTCCAAAAACGACGGGAATCAGCCCCAGCATTTT. This encodes CASSKNDGNQPQHF.

The rearrangement joins TRBV11-2 to TRBJ2-7, with D possibly matching TRBD1 (5 bases). Germline CDR1 reads SGHAT; CDR2 reads FQNNGV. The CDR3 extends over 14 amino acids. The ends were cut back, 5 bases at V and 2 bases at J, with 13 bases in the middle. The CDR3 coding sequence is TGTGCCAGCAGCCCCAAGGGGTTACCCTACGAGCAGTACTTC. Translating gives CASSPKGLPYEQYF.

The DNA for the CDR3 is TGCGCCAGCAGCCAAGATAGGTCGGGGGGGACCCAGTACTTC. As protein: CASSQDRSGGTQYF. The chain joins TRBV4-3 to TRBJ2-5, with 7 bases fitting TRBD2. Looked up from germline, CDR1 is LGHNA and CDR2 is YSLEER. The CDR3 has 14 residues. J was trimmed by 7 bases and V by 0 bases; bases with no gene match: 5.

This clone was seen just once. This chain links TRBV4-1 with TRBJ2-3; D gene ambiguous. CDR3 length: 14 amino acids. The V gene lost 0 bases and the J gene lost 2 bases, with 6 bases spanning the gap. Germline V gene sequence: CDR1 MGHRA, CDR2 YSYEKL. CDR3 protein: CASSQESPTDTQYF. DNA for the CDR3: TGCGCCAGCAGCCAAGAGAGCCCCACAGATACGCAGTATTTT.

The rearrangement joins TRBV19 to TRBJ2-5, with D possibly matching TRBD2 (5 bases). With the DNA end fitting TRBJ2-7 better, the J assignment may be wrong. Germline CDR1 LNHDA, CDR2 SQIVND (reference sequence). The CDR3 consists of 13 residues. The CDR3 DNA reads TGTGCCAGTGGAGGCGAACATGGCTACGAGCAGTACTTC. Its translation is CASGGEHGYEQYF.

The chain employs TRBV19 and TRBJ1-1; D is unresolved. CDR3 length: 15 amino acids. V dropped 1 base and J dropped 1 base, with 10 bases sitting between them. Germline V gene data show CDR1 as LNHDA and CDR2 as SQIVND (reference sequence). The chain's CDR3 is CASSIVGSANTEAFF. The CDR3 DNA reads TGTGCCAGTAGTATAGTCGGCAGCGCGAACACTGAAGCTTTCTTT.

There are a few counts of this clone. CDR3 nucleotide sequence: TGTGCCAGCAGCCCGGGACTGGATTCACCCCTCCACTTT. Translating it yields CASSPGLDSPLHF. This chain connects TRBV4-2 to TRBJ1-6; weak D call: TRBD1 (5 bases). Germline V gives CDR1 LGHNA, CDR2 YNFKEQ. Between the trimmed V and J ends, which lost 4 bases and 8 bases, there was a span of 9 bases. This CDR3 comprises 13 residues.

This clone was counted a few times. V gene TRBV4-3 combines with J gene TRBJ1-5; 8 bases are a match to TRBD1. This CDR3 has 14 amino acids. The germline V gene has CDR1 LGHNA and CDR2 YSLEER. Losses at the gene ends were 6 bases for V and 7 bases for J; bases not matched to a gene: 8. CDR3 coding DNA: TGCGCCAGCAGTCTAAACGCAGGGGGCCAGCCCCAGCATTTT. Translating gives CASSLNAGGQPQHF.

The gene calls are TRBV4-3 and TRBJ2-2; tentatively, D is TRBD1 (5 bases). There are 16 residues in the CDR3. V shed 0 bases and J shed 2 bases, with 10 bases lying between them. Germline V gene data show CDR1 as LGHNA and CDR2 as YSLEER. The CDR3: CASSQDRQSNTGELFF. The CDR3 DNA follows: TGCGCCAGCAGCCAAGATCGACAGTCCAACACCGGGGAGCTGTTTTTT.

This sequence joins TRBV27 and TRBJ2-7, with D maybe TRBD1 (5 bases). V lost 3 bases and J 6 bases, leaving 15 bases between the germline ends. Germline values: CDR1 MNHEY, CDR2 SMNVEV (reference sequence). The CDR3 covers 14 residues. DNA of the CDR3: TGTGCCAGCAGTTTGTCCGACAGTCTAGGCGAGCAGTACTTC. Protein product: CASSLSDSLGEQYF.

The chain has TRBV5-1 and TRBJ2-3; 8 bases are shared with TRBD1. Looked up from germline, CDR1 is SGHRS and CDR2 is YFSETQ. This CDR3 region has 13 residues. V gave up 0 bases and J gave up 6 bases; unmatched junction bases: 0. The CDR3, as DNA: TGCGCCAGCAGCTTGGACAGGGGGGATACGCAGTATTTT. Translation: CASSLDRGDTQYF.